Below are 10 T cell receptor beta chains sequenced from a single sample in a study of blood T cell repertoires in COVID-19. Repertoires were generated with immunoSEQ multiplex PCR, while TCRdb's copy carries only in-frame clones and drops some. The sample holds 200,000 to 250,000 clones, approximately 80% seen once. Material: peripheral blood. The receptors were gathered from a woman older than 75 with COVID-19, enrolled during active disease.

The V and J genes are TRBV5-1 and TRBJ2-7; 10 bases map to TRBD1. Per germline, CDR1 SGHRS and CDR2 YFSETQ. The V and J ends lost 0 bases and 2 bases, in that order; junction bases with no gene match: 5. This CDR3 has 16 amino acids. CDR3 coding DNA: TGCGCCAGCAGCTTGGGACAGGGGGCAATGGCCTACGAGCAGTACTTC. Translating it yields CASSLGQGAMAYEQYF.

This chain uses TRBV9 with TRBJ2-1, with TRBD2 matching over 10 bases. CDR1 and CDR2 from the germline V gene are SGDLS and YYNGEE. With 0 bases clipped from V and 6 bases from J, the junction kept 3 bases outside the gene matches. CDR3 size: 15 residues. The CDR3: CASSVGGTSVNEQFF. CDR3 in DNA: TGTGCCAGCAGCGTAGGCGGGACTAGCGTCAATGAGCAGTTCTTC.

The V gene is TRBV19, the J gene TRBJ2-7; possibly TRBD2 for D (5 bases). CDR1 is LNHDA and CDR2 is SQIVND in the germline V gene (reference sequence). The V end was cut by 7 bases, the J end by 0 bases, with 13 bases between. This CDR3 contains 14 residues. As DNA, the CDR3 is TGTGCCAGTAAACTAGGCATGACCTCCTACGAGCAGTACTTC. Translation: CASKLGMTSYEQYF.

This clone has just one count. V is TRBV7-2 and J is TRBJ2-3; maybe TRBD2 (5 bases). Germline V gene data show CDR1 as SGHTA and CDR2 as FQGNSA. CDR3 length: 14 amino acids. V was cut by 0 bases and J by 2 bases, with 6 bases left in between. Written as DNA, the CDR3 is TGTGCCAGCAGCTTAGCCGGACTCACAGATACGCAGTATTTT. Amino acids: CASSLAGLTDTQYF. Full variable domain (rest looked up from reference TRBV7-2 and TRBJ2-3): GAGVSQSPSNKVTEKGKDVELRCDPISGHTALYWYRQSLGQGLEFLIYFQGNSAPDKSGLPSDRFSAERTGGSVSTLTIQRTQQEDSAVYLCASSLAGLTDTQYFGPGTRLTVL.

The chain carries TRBV6-1 and TRBJ1-2; unclear D gene. CDR3 length: 15 residues. CDR1 is MNHNS, CDR2 SASEGT, per germline. With 1 base removed from V and 4 bases from J, the gap between germline ends came to 13 bases. The CDR3 reads CASSEGTGSLYGYTF. The CDR3 bases are TGTGCCAGCAGTGAAGGAACGGGATCTCTCTATGGCTACACCTTC.

The chain joins TRBV14 to TRBJ2-5; D gene ambiguous. Deletions cut 4 bases from V and 5 bases from J, with 14 bases between. The CDR3 has 14 amino acids. Germline V gene lookup returns CDR1 SGHDN and CDR2 FVKESK. CDR3 nucleotides: TGTGCCAGCAGCCGAATTCCGAGCGTTGAGACCCAGTACTTC. Its translation: CASSRIPSVETQYF.

The chain recombines TRBV27 with TRBJ2-1; TRBD1 is a possible D gene (6 bases). Germline V CDR1 and CDR2: MNHEY, SMNVEV (reference sequence). The CDR3 covers 15 residues. V gave up 0 bases and J gave up 0 bases, with 6 bases separating them. The CDR3 loop reads CASSLSGGSYNEQFF. The CDR3, as DNA: TGTGCCAGCAGTTTATCAGGGGGCTCCTACAATGAGCAGTTCTTC.

This clone has a handful of counts. This chain uses TRBV19 with TRBJ1-5, with 9 bases lining up with TRBD1. The germline CDR1 and CDR2 sequences are LNHDA and SQIVND (reference sequence). V dropped 6 bases and J dropped 2; count of bases not matched to a gene: 8. The CDR3 contains 16 residues. CDR3 DNA: TGTGCCAGTAGGCCCCAGTGGACAGGGGGCAATCAGCCCCAGCATTTT. Translation gives CASRPQWTGGNQPQHF.

This chain uses TRBV12-3 or TRBV12-4 with TRBJ2-5, with TRBD1 as a possible D gene (6 bases). Trimming took 4 bases from V and 9 from J, leaving 12 bases between them. This CDR3 has 12 amino acids. As DNA, the CDR3 is TGTGCCAGCAGTTCGACGCCAGGGGCCCAGTACTTC. The encoded protein is CASSSTPGAQYF.

In this sample, this clone turned up a few times. This chain joins TRBV24-1 and TRBJ2-1, with 8 bases fitting TRBD2. This CDR3 comprises 16 residues. Trimming removed 3 bases from V and 6 bases from J; junction bases left unmatched: 9. Germline CDR1 and CDR2: KGHDR and SFDVKD. The DNA for the CDR3 is TGTGCCACCAGTGATCCAGCGGGAGTTCTGGGCAATGAGCAGTTCTTC. Translating it yields CATSDPAGVLGNEQFF.